Listed here is a single T cell receptor beta chain. Germline is not matched at one junction end, which may reflect a read error. The data were taken from a study of CD4 and CD8 cells across lung adenocarcinoma regions. TCRdb re-called the PCR reads through MiXCR, storing one row per CDR3 protein. Among around 15,000 distinct CDR3 sequences, around 40% were seen once, and the ten largest hold 17%. Germline V gene data show CDR1 as MNHEY and CDR2 as SVGAGI. The CDR3 is made up of 15 amino acids. Samples came from patients with localized non-small cell lung adenocarcinoma. Sample: CD4+ T cells from the center of a lung tumor. V gene TRBV6-5 combines with J gene TRBJ2-5; D unresolved. The source is a male donor with lung adenocarcinoma. The CD4 and CD8 labels of this study may be unreliable. The CDR3 bases are TGTGCCAGCAGTTACTCGAGGTCGCCCGAGGAGACCCAGTACTTT. Amino acid sequence: CASSYSRSPEETQYF.